The 14 T cell receptor beta chains listed next were all sequenced from one sample in a study of T-cell memory formation after mild COVID-19. TCRdb re-derived calls from the 5' RACE reads in MiXCR, one entry per CDR3 protein. This table holds tens of thousands of distinct CDR3 sequences, roughly 25% found once. Sequenced sample: PBMCs or a T cell subset sorted from them (not recorded which). These receptors were obtained from a man in his late teens or twenties who had mild COVID-19 (a few samples of this study predate the infection). Cell type and time point are not known.

The rearrangement links TRBV7-9 to TRBJ2-7; tentative D call: TRBD1 (5 bases). CDR1 and CDR2 (germline): SEHNR, FQNEAQ (reference sequence). This CDR3 region has 12 residues. V was pared by 8 bases and J by 3 bases, with 11 bases between. CDR3 DNA sequence: TGTGCCAGCGGAACTCAGGGCTACGAGCAGTACGTC. This gives the protein CASGTQGYEQYV.

The sample holds a few counts of this clonotype. This sequence joins TRBV20-1 and TRBJ1-2, with unresolved D. CDR1 is DFQATT and CDR2 is SNEGSKA in the germline V gene (reference sequence). The CDR3 is 13 amino acids. The ends were cut back, 6 bases at V and 6 bases at J, with 17 bases in the middle. The CDR3 DNA reads TGCAGTGCCATTCTTCACACAGTCGATGGCTACACCTTC. As protein: CSAILHTVDGYTF.

This chain joins TRBV24-1 and TRBJ2-3; D gene uncertain. CDR1 and CDR2 (germline): KGHDR, SFDVKD. V was trimmed by 9 bases and J by 0 bases, leaving 12 bases between them. There are 14 residues in the CDR3. DNA for the CDR3: TGTGCCACCCGAGGAAGACCTAGCACAGATACGCAGTATTTT. Translated, it gives CATRGRPSTDTQYF.

This clonotype was seen a handful of times. The CDR3 is CASSELLSANEQFF. CDR3 coding DNA: TGTGCCAGCAGTGAATTGCTTAGCGCCAATGAGCAGTTCTTC. The genes are TRBV25-1 and TRBJ2-1, with D tentatively TRBD2 (5 bases). Trimming cost V 1 base and J 6 bases, with 10 bases left between them. Per the germline V gene, CDR1 is MGHDK and CDR2 is SYGVNS. This CDR3 is 14 amino acids long. The full variable domain, its missing parts supplied by reference TRBV25-1 and TRBJ2-1, is EADIYQTPRYLVIGTGKKITLECSQTMGHDKMYWYQQDPGMELHLIHYSYGVNSTEKGDLSSESTVSRIRTEHFPLTLESARPSHTSQYLCASSELLSANEQFFGPGTRLTVL.

V is TRBV7-9 and J is TRBJ2-3; D call uncertain. Germline CDR1 reads SEHNR; CDR2 reads FQNEAQ (reference sequence). Trimming took off 3 bases at V and 4 bases at J, with 5 bases between the two ends. The CDR3 has 12 amino acids. Here the CDR3 reads CASSFPADTQYF. The CDR3, as DNA: TGTGCCAGCAGCTTTCCTGCAGATACGCAGTATTTT. Combining the CDR3 with reference TRBV7-9 and TRBJ2-3 gives the whole variable domain DTGVSQNPRHKITKRGQNVTFRCDPISEHNRLYWYRQTLGQGPEFLTYFQNEAQLEKSRLLSDRFSAERPKGSFSTLEIQRTEQGDSAMYLCASSFPADTQYFGPGTRLTVL.

Only a few counts were recorded for this clonotype. The chain joins TRBV7-9 to TRBJ2-2; 8 bases align to TRBD1. This CDR3 contains 17 residues. V gave up 6 bases and J gave up 6 bases; unmatched junction bases: 15. CDR1 is SEHNR, CDR2 FQNEAQ, per germline (reference sequence). The CDR3 region is CASSRGQGGTFAGELFF. The CDR3 coding sequence is TGTGCCAGCAGTCGCGGACAGGGAGGAACTTTTGCCGGGGAGCTGTTTTTT.

The chain combines TRBV9 with TRBJ2-2, with TRBD1 matching 8 bases. CDR1 and CDR2 from the germline V gene are SGDLS and YYNGEE. The V gene end was trimmed by 2 bases and the J gene end by 3 bases; junction bases not matched to a gene: 12. The CDR3 is 18 amino acids. The CDR3 region is CASSVVRSQGADTGELFF. The CDR3 DNA is TGTGCCAGCAGCGTCGTAAGATCCCAGGGGGCTGACACCGGGGAGCTGTTTTTT.

In regard to this clonotype: Sequence at one end of the junction differs from germline and may be a read error. This rearrangement joins TRBV7-7 to TRBJ2-3, with 10 bases lining up with TRBD1. The CDR3 runs 20 residues. From germline, CDR1 is SSHAT and CDR2 FNYEAQ (reference sequence). The CDR3 spells CASSLGRTGGGNPFTDTQYF. In DNA form, the CDR3 reads TGTGCTAGCAGCTTGGGCAGGACAGGGGGTGGAAATCCGTTCACGGATACGCAGTATTTT.

This CDR3 reads CASSHLWEGRGETQYF. DNA of the CDR3: TGCGCCAGCAGCCACCTCTGGGAGGGCCGGGGAGAGACCCAGTACTTC. The chain recombines TRBV5-1 with TRBJ2-5, with 7 bases matching TRBD2. The germline CDR1 and CDR2 sequences are SGHRS and YFSETQ. The CDR3 loop spans 16 amino acids. V was pared by 4 bases and J by 4 bases, with 13 bases of the junction left unmatched.

The genes are TRBV2 and TRBJ2-7, with 9 nucleotides matching TRBD1. J was trimmed by 2 bases and V by 6 bases; bases with no gene match: 5. In germline, CDR1 is SNHLY, CDR2 FYNNEI. This CDR3 has 14 residues. CDR3 amino acids: CASSRDRETYEQYF. In DNA form, the CDR3 reads TGTGCCAGCAGCCGGGACAGGGAGACCTACGAGCAGTACTTC.

In DNA, the CDR3 is TGCGCCAGCAGCCAAGCGGACGGAAGCTCCTACAATGAGCAGTTCTTC. This codes for CASSQADGSSYNEQFF. V gene TRBV4-1 combines with J gene TRBJ2-1; unclear D gene. The V gene lost 1 base and the J gene lost 0 bases, with 10 bases spanning the gap. Germline V gene sequence: CDR1 MGHRA, CDR2 YSYEKL. The CDR3 extends over 16 amino acids.

The chain recombines TRBV23-1 with TRBJ1-5; the D gene is possibly TRBD1 (5 bases). TRBV23-1 is designated an ORF whose function remains uncertain. There are 16 residues in the CDR3. V was shortened by 4 bases and J by 0 bases, with 13 bases between the two germline ends. Here the CDR3 DNA reads TGCGCCAGCAGTCGGTCAGGGCCCTATAGCAATCAGCCCCAGCATTTT. Translating gives CASSRSGPYSNQPQHF.

The CDR3 DNA is TGTGCCAGCACCCTCGCTGGGGCCGGGGCCAACGTCCTGACTTTC. Protein: CASTLAGAGANVLTF. The rearrangement uses TRBV12-3 or TRBV12-4 and TRBJ2-6, with D possibly matching TRBD1 (5 bases). The CDR3 runs to 15 residues. Trimming took off 7 bases at V and 4 bases at J, with 14 bases between the two ends.

The chain employs TRBV20-1 and TRBJ2-5, with 12 bases matching TRBD1. Trimming removed 0 bases from V and 5 bases from J; junction bases left unmatched: 10. CDR3 length: 17 amino acids. Germline V gene lookup returns CDR1 DFQATT and CDR2 SNEGSKA (reference sequence). CDR3 in DNA: TGCAGTGCTAGAGATGGGCCGGGACAGGGGGCGAGGGAGACCCAGTACTTC. This codes for CSARDGPGQGARETQYF.